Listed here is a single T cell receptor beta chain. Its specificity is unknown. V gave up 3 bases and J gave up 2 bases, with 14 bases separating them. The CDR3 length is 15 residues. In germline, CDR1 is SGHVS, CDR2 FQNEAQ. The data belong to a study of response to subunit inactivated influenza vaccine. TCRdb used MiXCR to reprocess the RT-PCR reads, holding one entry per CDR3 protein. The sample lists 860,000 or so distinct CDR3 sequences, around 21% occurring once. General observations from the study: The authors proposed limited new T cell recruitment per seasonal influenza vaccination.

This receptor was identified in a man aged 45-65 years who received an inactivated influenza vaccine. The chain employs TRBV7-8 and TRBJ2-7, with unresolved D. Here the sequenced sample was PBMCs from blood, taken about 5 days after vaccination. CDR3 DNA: TGTGCCAGCAGCTTGTCTAGGCGCCGGCCCTACGAGCAGTACTTC. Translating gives CASSLSRRRPYEQYF.